This entry lists 20 T cell receptor beta chains sequenced from one sample in a study of CD8 T cells in ankylosing spondylitis. A single record per CDR3 protein comes from TCRdb applying MiXCR to the 5' RACE reads. The sample contains about 150,000 distinct CDR3 sequences, under 45% of which appear only once. Material: synovial fluid, either unsorted or a sorted T cell fraction (not recorded which). The receptor set was obtained from a male donor with ankylosing spondylitis.

This clonotype occurred a few times. This chain joins TRBV7-9 and TRBJ2-7, with D possibly matching TRBD2 (5 bases). CDR1 and CDR2 (germline): SEHNR, FQNEAQ (reference sequence). V lost 5 bases and J 0 bases, leaving 14 bases between the germline ends. This CDR3 is 15 amino acids long. In DNA form, the CDR3 reads TGTGCCAGCAGCCAAGGCTGGGAGCTCTCCTACGAGCAGTACTTC. Encoded protein: CASSQGWELSYEQYF.

This chain uses TRBV4-2 with TRBJ2-3, with D hard to call. The CDR3 loop spans 14 amino acids. The V end was cut by 4 bases, the J end by 2 bases, with 10 bases between. In germline, CDR1 is LGHNA, CDR2 YNFKEQ. The DNA for the CDR3 is TGTGCCAGCAGCCCGCCTAGGGACACAGATACGCAGTATTTT. It encodes CASSPPRDTDTQYF.

This clonotype was recorded only once. The chain links TRBV3-1 to TRBJ2-1, with a possible D match to TRBD2 (6 bases). Germline V gene sequence: CDR1 LGHDT, CDR2 YNNKEL (reference sequence). The V end was cut by 0 bases, the J end by 2 bases, with 14 bases between. The CDR3 is made up of 17 amino acids. The CDR3 loop reads CASSQDLPGSPYNEQFF. CDR3 DNA sequence: TGTGCCAGCAGCCAAGATCTACCCGGGAGCCCCTACAATGAGCAGTTCTTC.

This clonotype was counted a few times. V and J are TRBV5-1 and TRBJ2-7, with 7 positions matching TRBD2. Trimming cost V 7 bases and J 0 bases; bases outside gene matches: 4. The CDR3 runs to 13 residues. Per the germline V gene, CDR1 is SGHRS and CDR2 is YFSETQ. The CDR3 region is CASQGDYSYEQYF. DNA of the CDR3: TGCGCCAGCCAAGGGGACTACTCCTACGAGCAGTACTTC.

The rearrangement uses TRBV28 and TRBJ1-5; no clear D gene. Germline CDR1 MDHEN, CDR2 SYDVKM. This CDR3 has 12 amino acids. Trimming removed 2 bases at V and 5 bases at J, with 4 bases between. The chain's CDR3 is CASSLKHQPQHF. In DNA form, the CDR3 reads TGTGCCAGCAGTTTAAAGCATCAGCCCCAGCATTTT.

This clonotype was recorded a few times. The DNA of the CDR3 is TGTGCCAGCAGTTGGACAGGGGACGAAAAACTGTTTTTT. Translated, it gives CASSWTGDEKLFF. The rearrangement links TRBV6-6 to TRBJ1-4; TRBD1 aligns across 9 bases. Germline V lookup: CDR1 MNHNY, CDR2 SVGAGI (reference sequence). The length of the CDR3 is 13 residues. V shed 4 bases and J 8 bases; nucleotides not matched to a gene: 2.

The chain is built from TRBV7-4 and TRBJ1-2; no firm D call. The CDR3 spans 16 residues. Trimming shortened V by 3 bases and J by 4 bases, and 18 bases separated the two germline ends. From germline, CDR1 is SGHVT and CDR2 SQSDAQ. The CDR3 region is CASSFRGLRGSYGYTF. The DNA of the CDR3 is TGTGCCAGCAGCTTCCGGGGTCTCCGAGGGAGCTATGGCTACACCTTC. Looking up the rest from reference TRBV7-4 and TRBJ1-2 gives the full variable domain: GAGVSQSPRYKVAKRGRDVALRCDSISGHVTLYWYRQTLGQGSEVLTYSQSDAQRDKSGRPSGRFSAERPERSVSTLKIQRTEQGDSAVYLCASSFRGLRGSYGYTFGSGTRLTVV.

By sample fraction, this clonotype is medium-sized. This rearrangement joins TRBV2 to TRBJ1-6; perhaps TRBD1 as D (5 bases). CDR1 is SNHLY, CDR2 FYNNEI, per germline. Deletions cut 3 bases from V and 0 bases from J, with 15 bases between. The CDR3 sequence is 18 residues long. The CDR3 bases are TGTGCCAGCAGTGAGGCTGCGGGGGGGAGCTCCTATAATTCACCCCTCCACTTT. Translated, it gives CASSEAAGGSSYNSPLHF.

The chain employs TRBV27 and TRBJ2-2, with 9 nucleotides matching TRBD2. Germline V gene sequence: CDR1 MNHEY, CDR2 SMNVEV (reference sequence). This CDR3 has 18 residues. J lost 2 bases, V lost 5 bases, and 12 bases had no gene match. CDR3 sequence: CASSTGVAGVFNTGELFF. For the CDR3, the DNA is TGTGCCAGCAGTACCGGGGTAGCGGGAGTGTTTAACACCGGGGAGCTGTTTTTT.

The gene calls are TRBV19 and TRBJ1-5, with 10 bases identical to TRBD1. After removal of 10 bases from V and 9 bases from J, the junction contained 12 bases not matched to a gene. The CDR3 sequence is 14 residues long. Germline V gene data show CDR1 as LNHDA and CDR2 as SQIVND (reference sequence). The CDR3 sequence is CAIGQGGGYRPQHF. The CDR3 nucleotides read TGTGCCATCGGACAGGGGGGCGGTTACCGGCCCCAGCATTTT.

The chain uses TRBV24-1 and TRBJ2-2, with 7 bases fitting TRBD1. Trimming at V came to 4 bases and at J to 1 base, leaving 2 bases not matched to a gene. Germline loops: CDR1 KGHDR, CDR2 SFDVKD. The CDR3 is 15 amino acids. CDR3 nucleotides: TGTGCCACCAGTGAGGGACAGAAGAACACCGGGGAGCTGTTTTTT. This sequence encodes CATSEGQKNTGELFF.

The chain recombines TRBV12-3 or TRBV12-4 with TRBJ2-6, with 8 bases matching TRBD1. There are 17 residues in the CDR3. V dropped 6 bases and J dropped 1; count of bases not matched to a gene: 8. CDR3 DNA sequence: TGTGCCAGCAGCAAGGACAGGGTGGGATCTGGGGCCAACGTCCTGACTTTC. Protein product: CASSKDRVGSGANVLTF.

The rearrangement joins TRBV6-2 or TRBV6-3 to TRBJ2-5; perhaps TRBD1 as D (5 bases). CDR1 MNHEY and CDR2 SVGEGT come from the germline V gene. V shed 2 bases and J shed 4 bases, with 17 bases lying between them. The CDR3 runs to 16 residues. The CDR3 here is CASSYPLPTGSETQYF. In DNA, the CDR3 is TGTGCCAGCAGTTACCCCCTTCCTACAGGTTCAGAGACCCAGTACTTC.

This clonotype has just a few counts. The rearrangement joins TRBV6-1 to TRBJ1-2, with a tentative D call TRBD1 (6 bases). The germline CDR1 and CDR2 sequences are MNHNS and SASEGT. The CDR3 is 16 residues long. V was cut by 5 bases and J by 4 bases, with 20 bases left in between. The CDR3 DNA follows: TGTGCCAGCAGTATCTGGTGGGACACGCAGCTCTATGGCTACACCTTC. Translation: CASSIWWDTQLYGYTF.

The sample holds a few counts of this clonotype. The chain employs TRBV12-3 or TRBV12-4 and TRBJ2-1, with 8 nucleotides matching TRBD2. The CDR3 has 15 amino acids. The junction had 9 bases not matched to a gene; V was cut back by 5 bases and J by 6 bases. In nucleotides, the CDR3 is TGTGCCAGCAGTGAATTACAGCGGGAGAGCAATGAGCAGTTCTTC. Protein sequence: CASSELQRESNEQFF.

This clonotype was counted only a few times. The chain combines TRBV5-1 with TRBJ2-7, with TRBD2 as a possible D gene (6 bases). This CDR3 has 13 residues. The V gene's germline CDR1 is SGHRS and CDR2 YFSETQ. Trimming shortened V by 6 bases and J by 4 bases, and 14 bases separated the two germline ends. CDR3 amino acids: CASTGLGEYEQYF. The CDR3 DNA is TGCGCCAGCACGGGACTTGGAGAATACGAGCAGTACTTC.

This clonotype was counted at least ten times. The genes are TRBV12-3 or TRBV12-4 and TRBJ2-1; D possibly uses TRBD1 or TRBD2 (5 bases each). This CDR3 contains 11 residues. V gave up 3 bases and J gave up 10 bases, with 7 bases separating them. Here the CDR3 DNA reads TGTGCCAGCAGTTTTGGGACGGAGCAGTTCTTC. Its protein product is CASSFGTEQFF.

The rearrangement joins TRBV5-1 to TRBJ2-3; maybe TRBD2 (5 bases). This CDR3 contains 14 residues. The germline CDR1 and CDR2 sequences are SGHRS and YFSETQ. The V end was cut by 5 bases, the J end by 0 bases, with 10 bases between. The chain's CDR3 is CASRARGSTDTQYF. The DNA for the CDR3 is TGCGCCAGCAGGGCCCGGGGAAGCACAGATACGCAGTATTTT.

This sequence joins TRBV4-1 and TRBJ2-1, with 9 bases matching TRBD2. Germline V gene lookup returns CDR1 MGHRA and CDR2 YSYEKL. J was trimmed by 3 bases and V by 1 base; bases with no gene match: 4. This CDR3 has 16 residues. CDR3 amino acids: CASSQVSSGVYNEQFF. The CDR3 nucleotides read TGCGCCAGCAGCCAAGTATCTAGCGGGGTCTACAATGAGCAGTTCTTC.

This rearrangement joins TRBV15 to TRBJ1-1; unclear D gene. Germline assignment: CDR1 LNHNV and CDR2 YYDKDF (reference sequence). The CDR3 is 14 residues long. Trimming removed 2 bases at V and 0 bases at J, with 7 bases between. CDR3 in DNA: TGTGCCACCAGCAGATGGGCGGTGAACACTGAAGCTTTCTTT. Amino acids: CATSRWAVNTEAFF.